Listed here are 17 T cell receptor beta chains from one sample, sequenced in a study of shared clonotypes between healthy human individuals. Naive CD8 cells, CD45RO-negative and positively selected for CCR7, excluded terminally differentiated effector memory CD45RA+ cells. The repertoire was sequenced with immunoSEQ multiplex PCR; TCRdb's copy has only in-frame clones and lacks some. There are around 1,900,000 clones in the sample; 93% occur only once, and more than 1.5% lies in the top ten. What was sequenced was naive CD8+ T cells from PBMCs. Receptors were obtained from a man between 18 and 35 years old in good health. Some clones in this sample may be carry-over from other donors' samples.

This clone came up once. The chain joins TRBV9 to TRBJ2-1, with D perhaps assigned TRBD1 or TRBD2 (5 bases each). The CDR3 has 16 amino acids. Germline lookup yields CDR1 SGDLS and CDR2 YYNGEE. Trimming took off 2 bases at V and 4 bases at J, with 16 bases between the two ends. The CDR3 sequence: CASSVEAGTVYNEQFF. The CDR3 coding sequence is TGTGCCAGCAGCGTCGAAGCCGGGACCGTTTACAATGAGCAGTTCTTC.

The chain links TRBV6-5 to TRBJ2-2; D ambiguous. CDR3 length equals 16 residues. Per germline, CDR1 MNHEY and CDR2 SVGAGI. V lost 0 bases to trimming and J lost 7 bases, with 15 bases between them. This chain's CDR3 is CASSYSIWLDGGELFF. For the CDR3, the DNA is TGTGCCAGCAGTTACTCGATTTGGTTGGACGGCGGGGAGCTGTTTTTT.

The chain has TRBV5-1 and TRBJ1-2, with TRBD1 as a possible D gene (6 bases). V dropped 2 bases and J dropped 4 bases, with 15 bases sitting between them. The length of the CDR3 is 15 residues. Per germline, CDR1 SGHRS and CDR2 YFSETQ. CDR3 bases: TGCGCCAGCAGCTTCCGGCCAGGGGACCGCTATGGCTACACCTTC. Its translation is CASSFRPGDRYGYTF.

The chain couples TRBV4-3 to TRBJ2-1; D possibly corresponds to TRBD2 (5 bases). From germline, CDR1 is LGHNA and CDR2 YSLEER. Trimming took off 4 bases at V and 6 bases at J, with 13 bases between the two ends. This CDR3 comprises 14 residues. The CDR3 nucleotides are TGCGCCAGCAGCCCAACCGGAGAGGGCAATGAGCAGTTCTTC. Its translation: CASSPTGEGNEQFF.

The genes are TRBV7-3 and TRBJ2-1; tentative D call: TRBD2 (7 bases). This CDR3 region has 14 residues. Per germline, CDR1 SGHTA and CDR2 FQGTGA. Trimming shortened V by 5 bases and J by 10 bases, and 18 bases separated the two germline ends. CDR3 in amino acids: CASSPLGGGEEQFF. DNA of the CDR3: TGTGCCAGCAGCCCGCTAGGGGGGGGAGAGGAGCAGTTCTTC.

The chain recombines TRBV5-1 with TRBJ2-7; the match to TRBD2 covers 7 bases. The junction had 13 bases not matched to a gene; V was cut back by 0 bases and J by 7 bases. Germline V CDR1 and CDR2: SGHRS, YFSETQ. There are 16 residues in the CDR3. This CDR3 reads CASSLGGSPLLEEQYF. In DNA, the CDR3 is TGCGCCAGCAGCTTGGGCGGGAGCCCCCTCTTGGAGGAGCAGTACTTC.

The chain employs TRBV5-4 and TRBJ1-4; D is unclear. Germline V gene lookup returns CDR1 SGHNT and CDR2 YYREEE (reference sequence). V was cut by 4 bases and J by 5 bases, with 12 bases left in between. The CDR3 contains 14 residues. This CDR3 reads CASSPDGKNEKLFF. The CDR3 region has the DNA TGTGCCAGCAGCCCGGACGGCAAAAATGAAAAACTGTTTTTT. The entire variable domain, with the rest obtained from reference TRBV5-4 and TRBJ1-4, is as follows: ETGVTQSPTHLIKTRGQQVTLRCSSQSGHNTVSWYQQALGQGPQFIFQYYREEENGRGNFPPRFSGLQFPNYSSELNVNALELDDSALYLCASSPDGKNEKLFFGSGTQLSVL.

The rearrangement uses TRBV7-9 and TRBJ1-2; unclear D gene. The CDR3 is made up of 14 amino acids. Trimming removed 5 bases from V and 6 bases from J, with 16 bases in between. The germline gives CDR1 SEHNR, CDR2 FQNEAQ (reference sequence). The CDR3 region has the DNA TGTGCCAGCAGCCCACTGAGCGTGGGGAATGGCTACACCTTC. Amino acids: CASSPLSVGNGYTF.

The chain uses TRBV9 and TRBJ2-1, with 14 nucleotides matching TRBD2. The CDR3 sequence is 16 residues long. V was pared by 4 bases and J by 4 bases, with 4 bases of the junction left unmatched. Germline V gives CDR1 SGDLS, CDR2 YYNGEE. CDR3 loop: CASSSRLAGGYNEQFF. The CDR3 DNA sequence: TGTGCCAGCAGCTCACGACTAGCGGGAGGGTACAATGAGCAGTTCTTC. The full variable domain, completed using reference TRBV9 and TRBJ2-1, is DSGVTQTPKHLITATGQRVTLRCSPRSGDLSVYWYQQSLDQGLQFLIQYYNGEERAKGNILERFSAQQFPDLHSELNLSSLELGDSALYFCASSSRLAGGYNEQFFGPGTRLTVL.

The CDR3 DNA reads as TGTGCCAGCAGCGCCCGGACTAGCGGGAGTCTGTACGAGCAGTACTTC. This codes for CASSARTSGSLYEQYF. V usage is TRBV9 and J usage is TRBJ2-7; 13 bases match TRBD2. Trimming cost V 3 bases and J 4 bases; bases outside gene matches: 7. The germline V gene has CDR1 SGDLS and CDR2 YYNGEE. The CDR3 loop spans 16 amino acids.

The chain carries TRBV28 and TRBJ2-7; the D is unclear. Looked up from germline, CDR1 is MDHEN and CDR2 is SYDVKM. V dropped 3 bases and J dropped 1 base, with 19 bases sitting between them. The CDR3 is 17 residues long. The CDR3 sequence is CASSFRPGGQVSYEQYF. The CDR3 nucleotides are TGTGCCAGCAGTTTCCGCCCGGGCGGTCAGGTGTCCTACGAGCAGTACTTC.

This sequence joins TRBV5-1 and TRBJ2-1; 11 bases line up with TRBD2. Trimming took 4 bases from V and 6 from J; bases not matched to a gene: 15. From germline, CDR1 is SGHRS and CDR2 YFSETQ. There are 18 residues in the CDR3. Here the CDR3 reads CASSPAGLSLAGGNEQFF. In DNA form, the CDR3 reads TGCGCCAGCAGCCCCGCAGGGTTGAGTCTAGCGGGAGGCAATGAGCAGTTCTTC.

The chain links TRBV4-2 to TRBJ2-3, with 10 bases fitting TRBD2. Germline V gene lookup returns CDR1 LGHNA and CDR2 YNFKEQ. After removal of 1 base from V and 3 bases from J, the junction contained 10 bases not matched to a gene. There are 18 residues in the CDR3. The CDR3 coding sequence is TGTGCCAGCAGCCAAGCTAAGGGGAGCGGGAGGGAGACAGATACGCAGTATTTT. Residues: CASSQAKGSGRETDTQYF.

This chain uses TRBV2 with TRBJ1-2, with 9 bases identical to TRBD1. The V gene's germline CDR1 is SNHLY and CDR2 FYNNEI. The CDR3 is 14 amino acids. Trimming cost V 8 bases and J 0 bases; bases outside gene matches: 4. The chain's CDR3 is CASVGQGANYGYTF. CDR3 nucleotide sequence: TGTGCCAGCGTGGGACAGGGCGCTAACTATGGCTACACCTTC.

In regard to this clone: This same CDR3 is encoded by further DNA sequences in the sample. The chain recombines TRBV15 with TRBJ2-3, with TRBD2 matching over 8 bases. The CDR3 is made up of 14 amino acids. Unmatched junction bases numbered 1, after V lost 2 bases and J lost 3 bases. Per germline, CDR1 LNHNV and CDR2 YYDKDF (reference sequence). CDR3 nucleotides: TGTGCCACCAGCAGAAGCGGGAGTACAGATACGCAGTATTTT. This gives the protein CATSRSGSTDTQYF.

This clone was seen just once. One end of the junction is discordant with germline, which a read error may explain. V usage is TRBV5-6 and J usage is TRBJ2-5; TRBD1 is a possible D gene (5 bases). Germline V lookup: CDR1 SGHDT, CDR2 YYEEEE. This CDR3 has 17 residues. In DNA form, the CDR3 reads TGTGCCAGCATCTTGTGGCCAGGACAAGAACCCGAGGAGACCCAGTACTTC. Encoded protein: CASILWPGQEPEETQYF.

Worth noting for this clone: Other DNA sequences from this sample encode an identical CDR3 as well. This chain links TRBV9 with TRBJ2-1; TRBD2 aligns across 11 bases. The germline V gene encodes CDR1 SGDLS and CDR2 YYNGEE. V dropped 3 bases and J dropped 4; count of bases not matched to a gene: 6. This CDR3 is built from 16 residues. The CDR3 sequence: CASSASSGRAYNEQFF. The CDR3 coding sequence is TGTGCCAGCAGCGCCAGTAGCGGGAGGGCATACAATGAGCAGTTCTTC.